This T cell receptor beta chain was observed in a study of blood T cell repertoires in COVID-19 (dated by TCRdb to about 2020). About the study as a whole: The collaborator samples originated in the United States, Italy and Spain and spanned the acute and convalescent phases of COVID-19. The prospective study material was composed of cDNA or gDNA derived from T cells, B-cell-depleted T cells, or PBMCs. Deeply sampled blood TCRbeta repertoires from subjects exposed to, actively infected with, or recovered from COVID-19 were included in the dataset. The repertoires were made available in a free public database intended to serve as a resource for research on the immune response to SARS-CoV-2. Samples came from the ongoing ImmuneRACE study (first 160 participants) plus 1,254 subjects from 6 global collaborators. Nearly every sample came with metadata listing a de-identified subject ID, COVID-19 status, age in years and sex. Where available, HLA class I and class II types were obtained from metadata supplied by the sample provider rather than from assay-based typing. Study-level results and caveats: The amount of clinical and demographic metadata varied by source and participant and was provided uncurated.

From the cysteine up to the phenylalanine, the CDR3 has a length of 16 residues. Of all the DNA, just the CDR3 is kept, 48 bases in frame from base 1. The germline V gene yields KGHDR for CDR1 and SFDVKD for CDR2. Compared with germline, V lacks 8 bases and J lacks 1 base; bases without a gene match: 11. On this clone itself: The specificity of this receptor is unknown. Per-base qualities were not stored, and no clone one base away is much larger.

Collaborating institutions collected whole blood in K2EDTA tubes following their own protocols. Collaborator samples were shipped for TCRbeta analysis as frozen whole blood, isolated PBMCs, or DNA extracted from either sample type. TCRbeta CDR3 regions were amplified from genomic DNA by means of the immunoSEQ Assay, a bias-controlled multiplex PCR. Processing in the source paper ran as follows. Nucleated cell counts per sample were estimated from amplification of reference gene primers within the assay. Sequence reads were collapsed and filtered to measure the absolute abundance of every unique TCRbeta CDR3 rearrangement. Productive Simpson clonality was computed per sample as the square root of Simpson's diversity index over productive rearrangements. This is the immuneACCESS table as TCRdb keeps it, with only in-frame sequences that have V and J called. A part of the clones is gone; compared with another copy, unresolved V genes explain less than half, and the rest is unexplained. V, J and clone size were drawn from that table, and D and trimming were deduced from the DNA. The table for this sample lists around 250,000 clones; about 80% of them were counted only once. The ten largest clones represent about 4.5% of the sample.

The source material was peripheral blood. The clonotype comes from a man over 45 with active or convalescent COVID-19. The sequence links TRBV24-1 to TRBJ2-7, with TRBD1 identical over 9 junction bases. The CDR3 loop reads CATNRHTGTGSYEQYF. The sequenced DNA: TGTGCCACCAATAGACATACCGGGACAGGGTCCTACGAGCAGTACTTC.